This TCR beta chain originates from a study of technical replicates of blood from a few donors. CDR3 length equals 15 residues. CDR1 is KGHSH and CDR2 is LQKENI in the germline V gene. V shed 3 bases and J 0 bases; nucleotides not matched to a gene: 0. Profiling relied on immunoSEQ multiplex PCR, and the TCRdb table lists in-frame clones only, not all of them. The table shows about 74,000 clones, with 90% to 96% occurring only once. The TCR comes from a human donor in good health. The source material was T cells isolated from PBMCs. The genes are TRBV18 and TRBJ1-5; TRBD1 aligns across 9 bases. CDR3 nucleotide sequence: TGTGCCAGCTCACCGACAGGGGGTAGCAATCAGCCCCAGCATTTT. It is translated as CASSPTGGSNQPQHF.